This passage covers 3 T cell receptor beta chains from one sample sequenced in a study of spatial heterogeneity in lung cancer. Study findings and constraints: The study found that expanded intratumoral alpha and beta TCR counts tracked tumor mutation counts.

Regarding time point: sample taken at primary tumor resection. No antigen has been assigned to these receptors. Via MiXCR, TCRdb re-called the 5' RACE reads, giving one row per CDR3 protein. In the table there are 13,000 or so distinct CDR3 sequences, 4.5% to 6% of which are singletons. Sample: lung tumor tissue, taken at surgery. The receptor source for this set is a female donor with early-stage non-small cell lung cancer.

Ten or more counts support this clonotype. V usage is TRBV7-9 and J usage is TRBJ1-1; 8 nucleotides line up with TRBD1. The CDR3 loop spans 15 amino acids. CDR1 SEHNR and CDR2 FQNEAQ come from the germline V gene (reference sequence). V was clipped by 6 bases and J by 3 bases; unmatched bases: 9. The CDR3 DNA is TGTGCCAGCAGAAGGACAGGGTCGGGGTACACTGAAGCTTTCTTT. It specifies CASRRTGSGYTEAFF.

This clonotype has a count of ten or more. V usage is TRBV7-9 and J usage is TRBJ2-5; 9 nucleotides line up with TRBD2. Germline V lookup: CDR1 SEHNR, CDR2 FQNEAQ (reference sequence). J lost 2 bases, V lost 1 base, and 5 bases had no gene match. This CDR3 spans 16 amino acids. In nucleotides, the CDR3 is TGTGCCAGCAGCTTAGACCTAGCGGGGACTCAAGAGACCCAGTACTTC. The encoded protein is CASSLDLAGTQETQYF.

This clonotype was counted ten times or more. CDR3 in DNA: TGTGCCAGCAGTGATCCCCGGGACAGGGACTTGACCGGGGAGCTGTTTTTT. It translates to CASSDPRDRDLTGELFF. J is TRBJ2-2 and V is TRBV27; 9 positions match TRBD1. V lost 5 bases and J lost 5; bases outside the gene matches: 12. The CDR3 runs 17 residues. CDR1 and CDR2 from the germline V gene are MNHEY and SMNVEV (reference sequence).